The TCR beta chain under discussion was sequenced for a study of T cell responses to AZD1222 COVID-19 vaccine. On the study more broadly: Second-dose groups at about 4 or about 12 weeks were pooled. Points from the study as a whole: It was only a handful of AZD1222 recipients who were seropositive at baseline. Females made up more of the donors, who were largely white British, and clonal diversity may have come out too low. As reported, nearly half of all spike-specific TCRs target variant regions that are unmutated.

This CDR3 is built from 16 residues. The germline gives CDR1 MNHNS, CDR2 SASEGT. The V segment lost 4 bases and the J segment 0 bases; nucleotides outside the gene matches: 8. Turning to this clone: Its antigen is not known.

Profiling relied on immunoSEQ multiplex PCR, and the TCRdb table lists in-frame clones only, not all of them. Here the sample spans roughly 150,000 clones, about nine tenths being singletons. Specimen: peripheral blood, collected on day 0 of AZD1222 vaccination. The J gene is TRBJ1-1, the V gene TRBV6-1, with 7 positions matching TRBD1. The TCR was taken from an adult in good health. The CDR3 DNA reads TGTGCCAGCAGTGGTCCCGGGACAGCAATGAACACTGAAGCTTTCTTT. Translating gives CASSGPGTAMNTEAFF.